This T cell receptor (beta chain) was retrieved from a study of cytomegalovirus exposure and HLA in healthy donors. The study, taken as a whole, reports: TCR beta chains associated with HLA were, in a later analysis, more clonally expanded than equally common others. Accurate predictions that matched the HLA-A and HLA-B alleles of most subjects were reportedly made from TCR beta sequences.

These donors counted as nominally healthy when sampled, but unrecorded immune exposures were likely. CDR3 length: 14 residues. V lost 4 bases to trimming and J lost 6 bases; unmatched junction nucleotides: 7. Germline CDR1 is SGHDN and CDR2 is FVKESK. PCR involved 60 Vbeta and 13 Jbeta primers. Generated by immunoSEQ multiplex PCR, the TCRdb table keeps only in-frame clones and is missing some. The repertoire holds roughly 120,000 clones, 65% to 90% seen once, with about 2.7% in the top ten. As to this clone: The antigen is not known.

The source material was PBMCs. The chain joins TRBV14 to TRBJ2-7; 9 bases map to TRBD1. The receptor was isolated from a woman aged 18 to 35 in good health and CMV-seropositive. The CDR3, as DNA: TGTGCCAGCAGCCCGACAGGGGGTTGGGGCGAGCAGTACTTC. Encoded protein: CASSPTGGWGEQYF.